The source of this T cell receptor (beta chain) is a study of cytomegalovirus exposure and HLA in healthy donors. Whole-study results and caveats: Prior analysis indicated that the majority of TCR beta V segments exhibited productivity approximately 90% or approximately 30% of the time. Among TCR beta chains, those listed as cytomegalovirus-associated numbered roughly 150. When a later analysis was performed, an Asian-associated ancestry cluster reportedly had fewer N-insertions than the approximately 680-donor mean. Analysis was carried out at a later point, and it linked a missense DCLRE1C variant to TCR beta V- and J-gene trimming.

Concerning this clone: No antigen is known for it.

The PCR had 60 Vbeta and 13 Jbeta primers. Profiling relied on immunoSEQ multiplex PCR, and the TCRdb table lists in-frame clones only, not all of them. The listing records roughly 120,000 clones. The CDR3 extends over 13 amino acids. Germline lookup yields CDR1 MNHNS and CDR2 SASEGT. Germline trimming cut 5 bases from V and 6 bases from J; bases unmatched to any gene: 4. The chain is built from TRBV6-1 and TRBJ1-5; 7 bases are a match to TRBD1. This sequence was found in a man in his forties in good health and CMV-seropositive. The sequenced sample was PBMCs. For the CDR3, the DNA is TGTGCCAGCAGTAACGGACAGGCTCAGCCCCAGCATTTT. Amino acid sequence: CASSNGQAQPQHF.